This T cell receptor (beta chain) was retrieved from a study of T cells in Graves' hyperthyroidism and ophthalmopathy. As for the study in general: Once the initial diagnosis was made, peripheral blood was obtained before any treatment. Study-level findings and limits: Ophthalmopathy prediction by the model preceded onset by a median approximately 5.9 months.

V was clipped by 5 bases and J by 3 bases; unmatched bases: 5. The CDR3 is 15 amino acids. In making diagnoses, clinical symptoms, serum thyroxine and TRAb, thyroid ultrasound and orbital computed tomography were all used. Researchers took RNA transcripts and amplified the TCR beta CDR3 regions from them. The primer set for the first-round RT-PCR of the TCR CDR3 was HTBI. TCRdb re-derived calls from the multiplex PCR reads in MiXCR, one entry per CDR3 protein. The table shows 500,000 to 650,000 distinct CDR3 sequences, with 17% occurring only once. This clonotype was counted between two and nine times. What it binds is unknown.

The source material was blood. This clonotype was sampled from a woman in her late teens or twenties with Graves' ophthalmopathy. The V and J genes are TRBV12-3 or TRBV12-4 and TRBJ1-5; TRBD1 aligns across 9 bases. CDR3 loop: CASSPDRGFNQPQHF. The CDR3 bases are TGTGCCAGCAGTCCCGACAGGGGGTTCAATCAGCCCCAGCATTTT.